Sequencing of this T cell receptor beta chain was carried out in a study of CD8+CD57+ T cells in acquired aplastic anemia. Study-wide context: Sorted CD4+ and CD8+ cells yielded 3 to 3.5 ug of DNA on average. Findings and caveats of the study: Overlapping CD8+ CDR3 repertoires of patients and controls contained around 31 shared sequences. Between the patient and control groups, CD8+ Simpson's diversity did not differ significantly.

This CDR3 has 13 residues. Between the trimmed V and J ends, which lost 3 bases and 5 bases, there was a span of 13 bases. Germline-derived CDR1 and CDR2 are DFQATT and SNEGSKA (reference sequence). For this clonotype: The antigen remains undetermined.

Using genomic DNA as the template, TCR beta VDJ and CDR3 profiling was carried out. TCRdb re-called the reads with MiXCR, one entry per CDR3 protein. The profile covers 150,000 to 200,000 distinct CDR3 sequences, with 64% appearing a single time and roughly 46% taken by the ten largest. The sequenced sample was sorted CD4+, CD8+, or CD8+CD57+ T cells (not recorded which) from PBMCs. This TCR was sampled from a human donor with severe aplastic anemia or a healthy control (not recorded which). This rearrangement joins TRBV20-1 to TRBJ1-2; TRBD1 is a possible D gene (6 bases). The CDR3 DNA sequence: TGCAGTGCTAGGCCTGGGACATTTTATGGCTACACCTTC. It specifies CSARPGTFYGYTF.